This paragraph covers one T cell receptor beta chain sequence. The antigen remains undetermined. TCR alpha and beta CDR3 regions were amplified from RNA using iRepertoire nested multiplex PCR. A single record per CDR3 protein comes from TCRdb applying MiXCR to the multiplex PCR reads. Among around 180,000 distinct CDR3 sequences listed, 43% were seen once. The sample originates from a study of glioma-infiltrating T cells. Study-level results: Above-expected tissue-blood divergence occurred in all gliomas, most in low-grade ones. CDR3 overlap between tissue and blood was very small.

This sequence was found in a human donor with low-grade glioma or glioblastoma, undergoing nonglioma brain surgery, or in good health (not recorded which). Specimen: glioma tissue, nonneoplastic brain tissue, or PBMCs (not recorded which).

The CDR3 protein is CASSYNRGRAEAFF. CDR3 coding DNA: TGTGCCAGCAGTTATAACAGGGGGCGAGCTGAAGCTTTCTTT. This chain links TRBV6-1 with TRBJ1-1; 9 bases map to TRBD1. The CDR3 has 14 residues. The junction had 7 bases not matched to a gene; V was cut back by 5 bases and J by 6 bases. The germline gives CDR1 MNHNS, CDR2 SASEGT.